The 25 T cell receptor beta chains below were found in one sample sequenced in a study of T cell responses to AZD1222 COVID-19 vaccine. Only in-frame clones appear in the TCRdb table, and some are missing; sequencing was by immunoSEQ multiplex PCR. The sample yields around 150,000 clones, around 90% seen once. Sample: peripheral blood, taken on day 0 of AZD1222 vaccination. These receptor sequences come from an adult in good health.

The genes are TRBV21-1 and TRBJ2-3; the D segment call TRBD2 is taken from the table without a DNA check. TRBV21-1 has pseudogene status. The length of the CDR3 is 16 residues. CDR3 DNA sequence: TGTGCCAGCAGCAAAGTCCCCCCGGGGGGCATAGATACGCAGTATTTT. Protein: CASSKVPPGGIDTQYF.

The chain links TRBV2 to TRBJ2-4, with D unclear. Trimming removed 7 bases at V and 0 bases at J, with 7 bases between. CDR3 length equals 13 residues. Germline V CDR1 and CDR2: SNHLY, FYNNEI. As DNA, the CDR3 is TGTGCCAGCAATAAGCTAGCCAAAAACATTCAGTACTTC. Translation: CASNKLAKNIQYF.

The chain carries TRBV4-3 and TRBJ1-2; 8 bases are a match to TRBD1. Germline CDR1 reads LGHNA; CDR2 reads YSLEER. This CDR3 is built from 15 residues. Trimming removed 0 bases from V and 5 bases from J; junction bases left unmatched: 5. The CDR3, as DNA: TGCGCCAGCAGCCAAGATCTCGGACAGGGTTATGGCTACACCTTC. Amino acids: CASSQDLGQGYGYTF.

This chain connects TRBV27 to TRBJ1-1; TRBD1 might be the D (5 bases). With 8 bases removed from V and 1 base from J, the gap between germline ends came to 17 bases. The CDR3 runs 15 residues. CDR1 is MNHEY, CDR2 SMNVEV, per germline (reference sequence). This CDR3 reads CASARGAATNTEAFF. CDR3 DNA: TGTGCCAGCGCTAGAGGGGCAGCGACGAACACTGAAGCTTTCTTT.

The V call is TRBV4-1, the J call TRBJ2-7; D unclear. Germline CDR1 and CDR2: MGHRA and YSYEKL. The length of the CDR3 is 14 residues. Between the trimmed V and J ends, which lost 5 bases and 5 bases, there was a span of 16 bases. CDR3 coding DNA: TGCGCCAGCAGCAACCCAGGTGGGAACCACGAGCAGTACTTC. Translating gives CASSNPGGNHEQYF.

The gene calls are TRBV5-6 and TRBJ2-7, with D perhaps TRBD2 (7 bases). This CDR3 is 15 amino acids long. The germline V gene encodes CDR1 SGHDT and CDR2 YYEEEE. V was pared by 2 bases and J by 1 base, with 13 bases between. CDR3 sequence reads: CASSFGGARSYEQYF. As DNA, the CDR3 is TGTGCCAGCAGCTTTGGGGGGGCGAGGTCCTACGAGCAGTACTTC.

This chain links TRBV28 with TRBJ1-3, with a possible D match to TRBD1 (6 bases). The V end lost 3 bases, the J end lost 0 bases, and 9 bases lay between the germline ends. The CDR3 runs to 15 residues. The germline V gene has CDR1 MDHEN and CDR2 SYDVKM. CDR3 nucleotide sequence: TGTGCCAGCAGTTTGCAGGGGCTCTCTGGAAACACCATATATTTT. Its translation: CASSLQGLSGNTIYF.

V gene TRBV11-2 combines with J gene TRBJ2-7; D not certain. The CDR3 is made up of 14 amino acids. V gave up 3 bases and J gave up 3 bases, with 12 bases separating them. Germline CDR1 is SGHAT and CDR2 is FQNNGV. CDR3 in amino acids: CASSLNYVGYEQYF. CDR3 bases: TGTGCCAGCAGCTTGAACTACGTAGGCTACGAGCAGTACTTC.

The chain combines TRBV7-9 with TRBJ2-7; either TRBD1 or TRBD2 may supply D (5 bases each). CDR1 and CDR2 (germline): SEHNR, FQNEAQ (reference sequence). This CDR3 spans 13 amino acids. Trimming pared 4 bases from V and 3 bases from J, leaving 10 bases between. The CDR3: CASSSAGSYEQYF. The CDR3, as DNA: TGTGCCAGCAGCTCGGCAGGGAGCTACGAGCAGTACTTC. The complete variable domain, with remaining parts taken from reference TRBV7-9 and TRBJ2-7, reads DTGVSQNPRHKITKRGQNVTFRCDPISEHNRLYWYRQTLGQGPEFLTYFQNEAQLEKSRLLSDRFSAERPKGSFSTLEIQRTEQGDSAMYLCASSSAGSYEQYFGPGTRLTVT.

This sequence joins TRBV5-1 and TRBJ2-1; 10 bases are a match to TRBD2. The germline V gene encodes CDR1 SGHRS and CDR2 YFSETQ. The length of the CDR3 is 18 residues. V shed 0 bases and J 3 bases; nucleotides not matched to a gene: 9. The CDR3 DNA sequence: TGCGCCAGCAGCTTGGTCGCTAGCGGGAGTGTCGACTACAATGAGCAGTTCTTC. Translation: CASSLVASGSVDYNEQFF.

The V gene is TRBV10-2, the J gene TRBJ2-4, with 7 positions matching TRBD1. With V trimmed by 1 base and J by 6 bases, 6 bases remained unmatched. Germline-derived CDR1 and CDR2 are WSHSY and SAAADI. This CDR3 is built from 15 residues. The CDR3, as DNA: TGCGCCAGCAGTGAGTTTAGGGGGCGCGGAAACATTCAGTACTTC. Protein sequence: CASSEFRGRGNIQYF.

This rearrangement joins TRBV19 to TRBJ2-1; 8 bases are shared with TRBD1. The V gene end was trimmed by 3 bases and the J gene end by 0 bases; junction bases not matched to a gene: 4. The CDR3 covers 16 residues. Per germline, CDR1 LNHDA and CDR2 SQIVND (reference sequence). Here the CDR3 DNA reads TGTGCCAGTAGTATCTCGACAGGGGTCTCCTACAATGAGCAGTTCTTC. This encodes CASSISTGVSYNEQFF.

This chain links TRBV7-2 with TRBJ1-2, with D possibly matching TRBD1 (5 bases). This CDR3 region has 14 residues. The V end was cut by 2 bases, the J end by 7 bases, with 14 bases between. Germline V CDR1 and CDR2: SGHTA, FQGNSA. CDR3 DNA sequence: TGTGCCAGCAGCTTAATCGGGGGGAAGACTGGCTACACCTTC. As protein: CASSLIGGKTGYTF.

The chain links TRBV5-4 to TRBJ2-2, with 8 positions matching TRBD1. V was pared by 0 bases and J by 5 bases, with 6 bases of the junction left unmatched. This CDR3 comprises 16 residues. Germline CDR1 is SGHNT and CDR2 is YYREEE (reference sequence). The CDR3 here is CASSLGRTGSTGELFF. CDR3 bases: TGTGCCAGCAGCTTGGGGCGGACAGGGAGTACCGGGGAGCTGTTTTTT.

The V call is TRBV7-2, the J call TRBJ2-7; D gene ambiguous. The germline gives CDR1 SGHTA, CDR2 FQGNSA. This CDR3 is 14 amino acids long. The V end was cut by 1 base, the J end by 9 bases, with 16 bases between. CDR3 region: CASSLDSWVIGQYF. The CDR3 coding sequence is TGTGCCAGCAGCTTAGATAGTTGGGTAATAGGGCAGTACTTC.

The chain employs TRBV6-5 and TRBJ1-3, with D uncertain. Trimming pared 7 bases from V and 3 bases from J, leaving 13 bases between. The CDR3 is 14 amino acids. The germline V gene encodes CDR1 MNHEY and CDR2 SVGAGI. The DNA of the CDR3 is TGTGCCAGCATGAAAGGTTTATTTGGAAACACCATATATTTT. Encoded protein: CASMKGLFGNTIYF.

The chain combines TRBV6-2 or TRBV6-3 with TRBJ2-1, with D hard to call. The V gene's germline CDR1 is MNHEY and CDR2 SVGEGT. Trimming pared 6 bases from V and 5 bases from J, leaving 11 bases between. CDR3 size: 13 residues. The CDR3 DNA reads TGTGCCAGCAGCCGGACCCCCAACAATGAGCAGTTCTTC. It is translated as CASSRTPNNEQFF.

V and J are TRBV18 and TRBJ2-5; no definite D call. V dropped 3 bases and J dropped 5 bases, with 13 bases sitting between them. This CDR3 spans 14 amino acids. The germline CDR1 and CDR2 sequences are KGHSH and LQKENI. DNA for the CDR3: TGTGCCAGCTCACCCCTCGGTCCTCCGGAGACCCAGTACTTC. The encoded protein is CASSPLGPPETQYF.

This chain uses TRBV28 with TRBJ2-1, with TRBD2 identical over 11 bases. This CDR3 contains 15 residues. Germline V gene lookup returns CDR1 MDHEN and CDR2 SYDVKM. J gave up 6 bases and V 3 bases, and 4 bases lay outside the gene matches. CDR3 nucleotide sequence: TGTGCCAGCAGTTTGTTAGCGGGAGGGGTCAATGAGCAGTTCTTC. This encodes CASSLLAGGVNEQFF.

The rearrangement uses TRBV9 and TRBJ2-1, with 10 bases fitting TRBD2. Looked up from germline, CDR1 is SGDLS and CDR2 is YYNGEE. The junction had 1 base not matched to a gene; V was cut back by 0 bases and J by 4 bases. The CDR3 spans 15 residues. Here the CDR3 DNA reads TGTGCCAGCAGCGTAGAACTAGCGGGATACAATGAGCAGTTCTTC. It codes for CASSVELAGYNEQFF.

This clone occurred once. This chain uses TRBV19 with TRBJ1-1; TRBD1 is a possible D gene (6 bases). Trimming took off 5 bases at V and 1 base at J, with 14 bases between the two ends. CDR1 LNHDA and CDR2 SQIVND come from the germline V gene (reference sequence). The CDR3 loop spans 15 amino acids. As DNA, the CDR3 is TGTGCCAGTAGTCCCGTCTTGGGGGCGAACACTGAAGCTTTCTTT. Its translation is CASSPVLGANTEAFF.

This rearrangement joins TRBV2 to TRBJ1-6; TRBD1 aligns across 9 bases. The V and J ends lost 8 bases and 4 bases, in that order; junction bases with no gene match: 6. Germline V gives CDR1 SNHLY, CDR2 FYNNEI. The CDR3 spans 15 residues. CDR3 coding DNA: TGTGCCAGCGATAGACAGGGGGGATATAATTCACCCCTCCACTTT. It encodes CASDRQGGYNSPLHF. Using reference TRBV2 and TRBJ1-6 for the parts outside the CDR3, the full variable domain is EPEVTQTPSHQVTQMGQEVILRCVPISNHLYFYWYRQILGQKVEFLVSFYNNEISEKSEIFDDQFSVERPDGSNFTLKIRSTKLEDSAMYFCASDRQGGYNSPLHFGNGTRLTVT.

The chain recombines TRBV20-1 with TRBJ1-5, with D unresolved. The CDR3 consists of 13 residues. Trimming cost V 3 bases and J 7 bases, with 13 bases left between them. Germline V gene sequence: CDR1 DFQATT, CDR2 SNEGSKA (reference sequence). This CDR3 reads CSASPLTGQPQHF. The CDR3 coding sequence is TGCAGTGCTAGTCCCCTCACGGGGCAGCCCCAGCATTTT.

The V call is TRBV5-5, the J call TRBJ1-5, with D uncertain. V dropped 1 base and J dropped 0 bases, with 5 bases sitting between them. The CDR3 contains 14 residues. Germline-derived CDR1 and CDR2 are SGHKS and YYEKEE (reference sequence). The CDR3 DNA is TGTGCCAGCAGCTTGACGGATAGCAATCAGCCCCAGCATTTT. Amino acids: CASSLTDSNQPQHF.

The rearrangement joins TRBV30 to TRBJ1-5; the D gene is possibly TRBD1 (6 bases). CDR1 is GTSNPN, CDR2 SVGIG, per germline (reference sequence). Trimming took 5 bases from V and 0 from J, leaving 11 bases between them. This CDR3 is 14 amino acids long. The CDR3 nucleotides are TGTGCCTGGCGGACAGAAAATAGCAATCAGCCCCAGCATTTT. This gives the protein CAWRTENSNQPQHF.